This T cell receptor (beta chain) was sequenced during a study of OX40 agonist ivuxolimab in advanced cancers. Turning to the study itself: It was ivuxolimab, an agonistic anti-OX40 (CD134) antibody, that patients were treated with. Three patients responded partially, comprising one with hepatocellular carcinoma and two with cutaneous melanoma. Points from the study as a whole: Specificity for antigen went undetermined in the expanded peripheral T cells.

J gave up 5 bases and V 2 bases, and 4 bases lay outside the gene matches. CDR3 length: 14 residues. Germline CDR1 is ENHRY and CDR2 is SYGVKD. The repertoire was sequenced with immunoSEQ multiplex PCR; TCRdb's copy has only in-frame clones and lacks some. The sample includes about 69,000 clones, about nine tenths of them seen just once. As regards this clone: Its antigen is unknown. This specimen includes other DNA sequences encoding the same CDR3.

The TCR was taken from an adult with an advanced solid tumor such as melanoma, head and neck, liver or kidney cancer. The gene calls are TRBV10-3 and TRBJ2-5; 8 nucleotides match TRBD1. The sequences come from CD4+ or CD8+ T cells sorted from blood, collected in a trial of the OX40 agonist ivuxolimab. CDR3 region: CAISEGQGGETQYF. CDR3 DNA sequence: TGTGCCATCAGTGAGGGACAGGGTGGGGAGACCCAGTACTTC.